Listed here are 31 T cell receptor beta chains from one sample, sequenced in a study of T cells in Graves' hyperthyroidism and ophthalmopathy. Amplified regions were TCR beta CDR3 sequences from RNA transcripts. TCR CDR3 underwent first-round RT-PCR with the HTBI primer set. TCRdb ran MiXCR on the multiplex PCR reads and lists one entry per CDR3 protein. Found here are about 520,000 distinct CDR3 sequences, around 24% of them singletons; the top ten hold approximately 10%. Specimen: blood. These receptors all come from a woman in her twenties or thirties with Graves' ophthalmopathy.

The rearrangement links TRBV27 to TRBJ2-2, with 8 bases fitting TRBD2. Losses at the gene ends were 2 bases for V and 4 bases for J; bases not matched to a gene: 6. CDR1 and CDR2 (germline): MNHEY, SMNVEV (reference sequence). This CDR3 is 16 amino acids long. The CDR3, as DNA: TGTGCCAGCAGTTTAGGGGGCGGGAGGTCCACCGGGGAGCTGTTTTTT. It yields the protein CASSLGGGRSTGELFF.

Turning to this clonotype: A much larger clonotype is one base distant, so this may be a read error. J is TRBJ2-4 and V is TRBV7-2; 8 bases agree with TRBD1. CDR3 length equals 16 residues. Germline CDR1 is SGHTA and CDR2 is FQGNSA. The CDR3 spells CASSPDRALAKNIKYF. Here the CDR3 DNA reads TGTGCCAGCAGCCCGGACAGGGCCCTAGCCAAAAACATTAAGTACTTC.

In this sample, this clonotype turned up a few times. This sequence joins TRBV20-1 and TRBJ1-2; 10 bases agree with TRBD1. Looked up from germline, CDR1 is DFQATT and CDR2 is SNEGSKA (reference sequence). The CDR3 sequence is 14 residues long. V was pared by 2 bases and J by 7 bases, with 7 bases of the junction left unmatched. Here the CDR3 reads CSARSTGGAGGYTF. The CDR3 nucleotides read TGCAGTGCTAGATCGACAGGGGGCGCAGGTGGCTACACCTTC.

This clonotype was observed at least ten times. V is TRBV6-5 and J is TRBJ1-1; the D is unclear. The CDR3 runs to 14 residues. Trimming removed 0 bases at V and 1 base at J, with 6 bases between. Germline V CDR1 and CDR2: MNHEY, SVGAGI. In DNA, the CDR3 is TGTGCCAGCAGTTACTCGAGCAGGAACACTGAAGCTTTCTTT. This encodes CASSYSSRNTEAFF.

The genes are TRBV28 and TRBJ2-7; 13 bases agree with TRBD2. Unmatched junction bases numbered 11, after V lost 8 bases and J lost 7 bases. Germline-derived CDR1 and CDR2 are MDHEN and SYDVKM. CDR3 size: 15 residues. CDR3 sequence (DNA): TGTGCCAGCCGGAGGACTAGCGGGGGACCGGGTGAGCAGTACTTC. Amino acids: CASRRTSGGPGEQYF.

This clonotype was counted many times. The gene calls are TRBV19 and TRBJ1-5; TRBD1 is a possible D gene (5 bases). Trimming stripped 2 bases from V and 6 bases from J, with 11 bases between. Germline loops: CDR1 LNHDA, CDR2 SQIVND (reference sequence). The CDR3 consists of 14 residues. The CDR3 DNA follows: TGTGCCAGTAGTATAAACGGGGGAGGTCAGCCCCAGCATTTT. The encoded protein is CASSINGGGQPQHF.

The chain employs TRBV19 and TRBJ2-7; 7 bases match TRBD1. Germline CDR1 is LNHDA and CDR2 is SQIVND (reference sequence). This CDR3 contains 12 residues. The junction had 8 bases not matched to a gene; V was cut back by 9 bases and J by 6 bases. The CDR3 DNA is TGTGCCAGGGGAATCACAGGGGTCGAGCAGTACTTC. It yields the protein CARGITGVEQYF.

This clonotype appeared many times. V and J are TRBV30 and TRBJ2-7; D uncertain. The V gene lost 1 base and the J gene lost 6 bases, with 13 bases spanning the gap. Germline CDR1 is GTSNPN and CDR2 is SVGIG (reference sequence). CDR3 length equals 13 residues. The CDR3 sequence is CAWSAGPRAEQYF. The CDR3 DNA sequence: TGTGCCTGGAGTGCGGGCCCTCGGGCCGAGCAGTACTTC. Drawing the rest from reference TRBV30 and TRBJ2-7, the complete variable domain is SQTIHQWPATLVQPVGSPLSLECTVEGTSNPNLYWYRQAAGRGLQLLFYSVGIGQISSEVPQNLSASRPQDRQFILSSKKLLLSDSGFYLCAWSAGPRAEQYFGPGTRLTVT.

A word on this clonotype: Just one base apart from a much larger clone, this may be a read error. The CDR3 DNA is TGCAGTGCTTATCACGGTGGCACTGAAGTTTTCTTT. It specifies CSAYHGGTEVFF. This chain uses TRBV20-1 with TRBJ1-1; D is unresolved. This CDR3 comprises 12 residues. The germline V gene encodes CDR1 DFQATT and CDR2 SNEGSKA (reference sequence).

This clonotype was observed at least ten times. V and J are TRBV6-4 and TRBJ1-1; D unresolved. Deletions cut 3 bases from V and 4 bases from J, with 9 bases between. CDR1 MRHNA and CDR2 SNTAGT come from the germline V gene. The CDR3 runs to 13 residues. Here the CDR3 reads CASSERDSTEAFF. The CDR3 DNA reads TGTGCCAGCAGTGAACGAGATAGCACTGAAGCTTTCTTT.

The genes are TRBV6-1 and TRBJ2-7, with 8 nucleotides matching TRBD1. After removal of 4 bases from V and 3 bases from J, the junction contained 8 bases not matched to a gene. The CDR3 length is 15 residues. Germline V lookup: CDR1 MNHNS, CDR2 SASEGT. CDR3 nucleotide sequence: TGTGCCAGCAGTGCGTGGAGACAGGGGCTCTACGAGCAGTACTTC. It codes for CASSAWRQGLYEQYF.

At least ten counts were recorded for this clonotype. This chain links TRBV25-1 with TRBJ1-1, with D perhaps TRBD1 (5 bases). Germline V CDR1 and CDR2: MGHDK, SYGVNS. CDR3 length: 16 amino acids. The germline V and J ends were trimmed by 1 base and 4 bases, with 16 bases remaining between them. The CDR3 DNA reads TGTGCCAGCAGTGAATCGTTGGTATCGGGGGGCACTGAAGCTTTCTTT. It translates to CASSESLVSGGTEAFF.

This clonotype came up many times. V is TRBV9 and J is TRBJ2-7; D call uncertain. Germline CDR1 is SGDLS and CDR2 is YYNGEE. The V gene lost 0 bases and the J gene lost 3 bases, with 10 bases spanning the gap. The CDR3 totals 14 residues. CDR3 region: CASSVGDDLYEQYF. CDR3 DNA sequence: TGTGCCAGCAGCGTAGGTGACGACCTCTACGAGCAGTACTTC.

This clonotype has ten or more counts. This sequence joins TRBV27 and TRBJ1-6; possibly TRBD1 for D (6 bases). Per germline, CDR1 MNHEY and CDR2 SMNVEV (reference sequence). The CDR3 runs 17 residues. The germline V and J ends were trimmed by 4 bases and 6 bases, with 19 bases remaining between them. DNA of the CDR3: TGTGCCAGCAGTTCTCCATCTCGGGGGGGCTCTAATTCACCCCTCCACTTT. Translating gives CASSSPSRGGSNSPLHF.

This clonotype occurred many times. CDR3 bases: TGTGCCAGCAGTTACGGTTCCGGGGAGCTGTTTTTT. Protein sequence: CASSYGSGELFF. This chain uses TRBV6-5 with TRBJ2-2; D ambiguous. Trimming cost V 2 bases and J 6 bases, with 4 bases left between them. CDR3 length: 12 residues. Germline V gives CDR1 MNHEY, CDR2 SVGAGI.

The table lists this clonotype with many counts. The chain couples TRBV12-3 or TRBV12-4 to TRBJ1-1; possibly TRBD1 for D (5 bases). V lost 7 bases and J 7 bases, leaving 13 bases between the germline ends. CDR3 length: 12 amino acids. The CDR3 DNA is TGTGCCAGCAATTCGGGACTGAATGAAGCTTTCTTT. Encoded protein: CASNSGLNEAFF.

This sequence joins TRBV30 and TRBJ1-1; tentatively, D is TRBD1 (6 bases). CDR1 is GTSNPN and CDR2 is SVGIG in the germline V gene (reference sequence). The V and J ends lost 0 bases and 2 bases respectively, with 10 bases between them. This CDR3 spans 14 amino acids. CDR3 DNA: TGTGCCTGGAGTGTCCGGGGGCTTAACACTGAAGCTTTCTTT. It encodes CAWSVRGLNTEAFF.

This clonotype appeared many times. V and J are TRBV14 and TRBJ2-7; 10 bases match TRBD1. Germline V gene data show CDR1 as SGHDN and CDR2 as FVKESK. The ends lost 4 bases at V and 3 bases at J; junction bases unmatched: 12. CDR3 length: 17 residues. The chain's CDR3 is CASSRDRGTIVRYEQYF. The CDR3 coding sequence is TGTGCCAGCAGCCGGGACAGGGGCACCATCGTCCGCTACGAGCAGTACTTC.

To note about this clonotype: At one end the junction does not follow the germline gene, possibly because of a read error. The genes are TRBV12-3 or TRBV12-4 and TRBJ2-7; no firm D call. The CDR3 is 16 residues long. The CDR3 bases are TGCGCCAGCAGCCAAGAAGTGTGGAGCAAATCCTACGAGCAGTACTTC. It encodes CASSQEVWSKSYEQYF.

The chain carries TRBV12-3 or TRBV12-4 and TRBJ1-1; the match to TRBD1 covers 7 bases. The CDR3 has 15 residues. The V and J ends lost 6 bases and 2 bases, in that order; junction bases with no gene match: 9. The CDR3 DNA reads as TGTGCCAGCAGGGGCCTTGGACAGGTCAACACTGAAGCTTTCTTT. This translates into CASRGLGQVNTEAFF.

This clonotype was counted many times. V is TRBV7-2 and J is TRBJ1-2; D unresolved. This CDR3 region has 13 residues. Trimming took off 3 bases at V and 8 bases at J, with 13 bases between the two ends. Looked up from germline, CDR1 is SGHTA and CDR2 is FQGNSA. Written as DNA, the CDR3 is TGTGCCAGCAGCTTGAGGAGGTTGGGGGGCTACACCTTC. It is translated as CASSLRRLGGYTF.

The gene calls are TRBV20-1 and TRBJ1-5; D possibly corresponds to TRBD1 (5 bases). Per germline, CDR1 DFQATT and CDR2 SNEGSKA (reference sequence). V shed 5 bases and J shed 5 bases, with 13 bases lying between them. The CDR3 covers 13 residues. CDR3 amino acids: CSAGRQLDQPQHF. CDR3 nucleotides: TGCAGTGCTGGGCGACAGTTGGATCAGCCCCAGCATTTT.

This clonotype was observed at least ten times. The V call is TRBV6-7, the J call TRBJ1-5; D gene uncertain. TRBV6-7 is placed among ORFs of uncertain function. The V end was cut by 7 bases, the J end by 5 bases, with 12 bases between. The CDR3 is 13 amino acids. The CDR3 here is CASIGRADQPQHF. In DNA, the CDR3 is TGTGCCAGCATTGGAAGGGCCGATCAGCCCCAGCATTTT.

This clonotype was detected ten times or more. The V gene is TRBV4-1, the J gene TRBJ2-2, with D possibly matching TRBD2 (6 bases). The germline V and J ends were trimmed by 5 bases and 2 bases, with 18 bases remaining between them. Germline V gene lookup returns CDR1 MGHRA and CDR2 YSYEKL. CDR3 length: 17 residues. The CDR3 is CASSNRDSGYNTGELFF. Written as DNA, the CDR3 is TGCGCCAGCAGCAACCGAGATAGCGGATATAACACCGGGGAGCTGTTTTTT.

This clonotype occurred many times. The gene calls are TRBV29-1 and TRBJ1-2; TRBD1 aligns across 7 bases. The CDR3 extends over 12 amino acids. The J segment lost 4 bases and the V segment lost 6 bases, leaving 5 bases of the junction unmatched. Germline V lookup: CDR1 SQVTM, CDR2 ANQGSEA. The CDR3 DNA is TGCAGCGTCGGACAGGCCGCCTATGGCTACACCTTC. Translated, it gives CSVGQAAYGYTF.

This clonotype was detected only a few times. Relative to the germline gene, one junction end is altered; a read error may explain this. The chain combines TRBV6-1 with TRBJ2-2, with no clear D. In germline, CDR1 is MNHNS, CDR2 SASEGT. The CDR3 has 14 residues. CDR3 coding DNA: TGTGTCAGCACAGATCGGAGTTCGGCCGGGGAGCTGTTTTTT. Its protein is CVSTDRSSAGELFF.

This clonotype was counted ten times or more. V gene TRBV10-3 combines with J gene TRBJ1-2; TRBD1 agrees at 10 bases. Germline CDR1 is ENHRY and CDR2 is SYGVKD. After removal of 6 bases from V and 4 bases from J, the junction contained 8 bases not matched to a gene. This CDR3 is 15 amino acids long. The CDR3 here is CAIRPGQGLSYGYTF. DNA of the CDR3: TGTGCCATCAGACCGGGACAGGGGTTGAGCTATGGCTACACCTTC.

This clonotype was picked up many times. The chain couples TRBV6-5 to TRBJ1-5, with no clear D. Germline assignment: CDR1 MNHEY and CDR2 SVGAGI. The CDR3 length is 14 residues. The V end lost 2 bases, the J end lost 2 bases, and 7 bases lay between the germline ends. CDR3 coding DNA: TGTGCCAGCAGTTACGCCGGAGGCAATCAGCCCCAGCATTTT. Translated, it gives CASSYAGGNQPQHF.

This chain connects TRBV6-1 to TRBJ1-2; D uncertain. The CDR3 contains 15 residues. Germline V gene sequence: CDR1 MNHNS, CDR2 SASEGT. Trimming cost V 7 bases and J 1 base, with 16 bases left between them. CDR3 in amino acids: CASTRQITLNYGYTF. CDR3 nucleotide sequence: TGTGCCAGCACGCGGCAGATCACACTTAACTATGGCTACACCTTC.

The chain employs TRBV6-1 and TRBJ2-7; 7 bases map to TRBD2. Unmatched junction bases numbered 7, after V lost 4 bases and J lost 4 bases. Germline loops: CDR1 MNHNS, CDR2 SASEGT. This CDR3 is 14 amino acids long. In nucleotides, the CDR3 is TGTGCCAGCAGTGCGAGGGACTATGATTACGAGCAGTACTTC. Protein sequence: CASSARDYDYEQYF.

This clonotype was recorded many times. This chain connects TRBV29-1 to TRBJ2-7; D is perhaps TRBD1 (5 bases). The CDR3 runs 11 residues. Germline V gene sequence: CDR1 SQVTM, CDR2 ANQGSEA. Trimming cost V 7 bases and J 5 bases, with 12 bases left between them. The CDR3 loop reads CSAASGHEQYF. The CDR3 bases are TGCAGCGCAGCGTCAGGGCACGAGCAGTACTTC.